This T cell receptor (beta chain) was retrieved from a study of cytomegalovirus exposure and HLA in healthy donors. Germline V gene lookup returns CDR1 SEHNR and CDR2 FQNEAQ (reference sequence). CDR3 length equals 15 residues. J lost 3 bases, V lost 1 base, and 4 bases had no gene match. With 60 Vbeta and 13 Jbeta primers, the PCR was carried out. Clones were sequenced by immunoSEQ multiplex PCR, and TCRdb holds only the in-frame ones, with some missing. In the table there are tens of thousands of clones, 6.5% to 8% of which are singletons. Findings of the study overall: A later analysis by the authors found several of the most significant clusters apparently linked to common viral pathogens.

This clone occurred a few times. The target antigen is unknown. The genes are TRBV7-9 and TRBJ2-7; 9 positions agree with TRBD1. This clonotype was sampled from a man in his forties or fifties in good health and CMV-seronegative. Material: PBMCs. The CDR3 spells CASSLGMDRGYEQYF. CDR3 DNA sequence: TGTGCCAGCAGCTTAGGAATGGACAGGGGCTACGAGCAGTACTTC.